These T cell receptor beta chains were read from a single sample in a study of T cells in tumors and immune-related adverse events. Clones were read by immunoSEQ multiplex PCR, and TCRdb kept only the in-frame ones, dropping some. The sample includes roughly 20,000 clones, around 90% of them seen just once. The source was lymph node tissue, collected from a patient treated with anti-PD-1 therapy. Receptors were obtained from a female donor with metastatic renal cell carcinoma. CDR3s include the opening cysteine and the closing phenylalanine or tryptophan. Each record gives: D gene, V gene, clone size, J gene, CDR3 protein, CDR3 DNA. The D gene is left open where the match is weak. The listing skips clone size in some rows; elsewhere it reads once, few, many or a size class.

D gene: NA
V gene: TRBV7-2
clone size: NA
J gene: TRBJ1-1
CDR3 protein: CASRRNLNTEAFF
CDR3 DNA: TGTGCCAGCAGAAGAAATCTGAACACTGAAGCTTTCTTT

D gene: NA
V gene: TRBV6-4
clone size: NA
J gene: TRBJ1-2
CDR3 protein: CASSDTPQGLDGYTF
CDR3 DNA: TGTGCCAGCAGTGACACCCCACAGGGCTTGGATGGCTACACCTTC

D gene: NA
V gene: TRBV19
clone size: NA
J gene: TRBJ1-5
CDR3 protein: CASTHRVSQPQHF
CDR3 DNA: TGTGCCAGTACCCACAGGGTTTCCCAGCCCCAGCATTTT

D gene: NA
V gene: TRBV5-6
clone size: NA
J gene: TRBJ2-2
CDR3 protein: CASSLTGFGAGELFF
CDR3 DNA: TGTGCCAGCAGCTTGACAGGGTTTGGCGCCGGGGAGCTGTTTTTT

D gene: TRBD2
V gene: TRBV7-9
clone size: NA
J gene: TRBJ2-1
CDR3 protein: CASSPGTSLNEQFF
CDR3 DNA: TGTGCCAGCAGCCCTGGGACTAGCCTAAATGAGCAGTTCTTC

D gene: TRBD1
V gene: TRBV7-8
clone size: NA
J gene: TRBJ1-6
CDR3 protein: CASSPRTGDNSPLHF
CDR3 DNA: TGTGCCAGCAGCCCTAGGACAGGGGACAATTCACCCCTCCACTTT

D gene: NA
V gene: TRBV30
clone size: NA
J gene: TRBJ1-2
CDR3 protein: CAWSIPRANYGYTF
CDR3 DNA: TGTGCCTGGAGTATACCCAGAGCTAACTATGGCTACACCTTC

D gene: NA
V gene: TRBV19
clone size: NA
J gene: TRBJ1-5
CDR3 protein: CASSIAPGGNQPQHF
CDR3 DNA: TGTGCCAGTAGTATAGCGCCCGGGGGGAATCAGCCCCAGCATTTT

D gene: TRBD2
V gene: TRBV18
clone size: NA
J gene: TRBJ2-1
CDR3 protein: CASSPAGRDNEQFF
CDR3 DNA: TGTGCCAGCTCACCAGCCGGGAGGGACAATGAGCAGTTCTTC

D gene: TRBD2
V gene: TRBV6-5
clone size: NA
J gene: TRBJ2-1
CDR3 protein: CASVGTTNEQFF
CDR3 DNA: TGTGCCAGCGTTGGGACTACCAATGAGCAGTTCTTC

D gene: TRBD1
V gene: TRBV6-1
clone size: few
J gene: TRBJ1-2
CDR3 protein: CASSGSGQGAYGYTF
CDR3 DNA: TGTGCCAGCAGTGGATCCGGACAGGGGGCGTATGGCTACACCTTC

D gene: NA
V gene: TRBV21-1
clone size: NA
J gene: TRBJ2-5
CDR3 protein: CASSKVGVCEETQYF
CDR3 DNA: TGTGCCAGCAGCAAAGTCGGGGTTTGCGAAGAGACCCAGTACTTC

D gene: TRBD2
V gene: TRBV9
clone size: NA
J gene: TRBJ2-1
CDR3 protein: CASSVLSTSGTLYNEQFF
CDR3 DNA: TGTGCCAGCAGCGTTCTTTCGACTAGCGGGACCCTCTACAATGAGCAGTTCTTC

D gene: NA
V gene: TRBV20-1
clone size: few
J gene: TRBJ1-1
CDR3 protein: CSVAGNTEAFF
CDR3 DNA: TGCAGTGTGGCTGGGAACACTGAAGCTTTCTTT

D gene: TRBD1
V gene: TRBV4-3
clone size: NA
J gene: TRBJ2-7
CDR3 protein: CASSQGLSVTGRAYEQYF
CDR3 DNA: TGCGCCAGCAGCCAAGGCCTTTCTGTGACAGGGCGAGCCTACGAGCAGTACTTC

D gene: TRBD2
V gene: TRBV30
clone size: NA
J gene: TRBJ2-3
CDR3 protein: CAWGFGTSGSPDTQYF
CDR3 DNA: TGTGCCTGGGGGTTCGGGACTAGCGGGAGCCCAGATACGCAGTATTTT

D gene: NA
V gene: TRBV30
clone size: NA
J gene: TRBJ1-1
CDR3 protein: CAWSNKGPEAFF
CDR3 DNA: TGTGCCTGGAGTAATAAAGGGCCTGAAGCTTTCTTT

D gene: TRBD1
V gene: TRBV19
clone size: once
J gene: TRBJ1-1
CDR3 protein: CASNSRTGRTEAFF
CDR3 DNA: TGTGCCAGTAACTCCAGGACAGGCCGCACTGAAGCTTTCTTT

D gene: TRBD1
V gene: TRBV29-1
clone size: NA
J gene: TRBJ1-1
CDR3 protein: CSRPTGENTEAFF
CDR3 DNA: TGCAGCCGTCCGACAGGGGAGAACACTGAAGCTTTCTTT

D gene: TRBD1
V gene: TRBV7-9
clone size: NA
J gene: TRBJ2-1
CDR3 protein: CASSLKGAGQFF
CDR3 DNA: TGTGCCAGCAGCTTAAAGGGGGCAGGGCAGTTCTTC

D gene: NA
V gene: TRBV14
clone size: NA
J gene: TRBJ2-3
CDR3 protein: CASSQAVRDTDTQYF
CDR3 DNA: TGTGCCAGCAGCCAAGCTGTTCGGGACACAGATACGCAGTATTTT

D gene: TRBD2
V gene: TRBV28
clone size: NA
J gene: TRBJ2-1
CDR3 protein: CASSQVAGGREQFF
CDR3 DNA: TGTGCCAGCAGTCAAGTAGCGGGAGGGCGTGAGCAGTTCTTC

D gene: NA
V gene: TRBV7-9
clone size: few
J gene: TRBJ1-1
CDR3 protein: CASSGDHRVTEAFF
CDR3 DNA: TGTGCCAGCAGCGGGGACCACAGGGTAACTGAAGCTTTCTTT

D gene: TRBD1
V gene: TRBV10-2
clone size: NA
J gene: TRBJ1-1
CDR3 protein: CASSEKTGYRITEAFF
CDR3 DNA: TGCGCCAGCAGTGAGAAGACAGGGTACAGGATCACTGAAGCTTTCTTT

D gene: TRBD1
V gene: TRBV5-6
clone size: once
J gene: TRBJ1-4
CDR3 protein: CASSLTGVEVEKLFF
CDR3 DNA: TGTGCCAGCAGCTTGACAGGGGTAGAAGTTGAAAAACTGTTTTTT

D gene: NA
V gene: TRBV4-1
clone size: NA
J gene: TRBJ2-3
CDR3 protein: CASSQSHSGKDTQYF
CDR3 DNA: TGCGCCAGCAGCCAGTCACACAGTGGAAAAGATACGCAGTATTTT

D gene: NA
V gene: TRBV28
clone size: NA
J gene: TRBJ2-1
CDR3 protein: CASSLPLGNNEQFF
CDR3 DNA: TGTGCCAGCAGCCTACCGCTGGGAAACAATGAGCAGTTCTTC

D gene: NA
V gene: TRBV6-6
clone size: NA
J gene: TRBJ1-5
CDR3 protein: CASSYTSSQPQHF
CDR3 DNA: TGTGCCAGCAGTTACACTTCCAGCCAGCCCCAGCATTTT

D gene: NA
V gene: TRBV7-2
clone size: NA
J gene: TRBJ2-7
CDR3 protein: CASSSYGATYEQYF
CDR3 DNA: TGTGCCAGCAGCTCCTACGGGGCCACCTACGAGCAGTACTTC

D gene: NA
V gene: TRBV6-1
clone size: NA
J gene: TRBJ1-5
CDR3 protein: CASIYSADSNQPQHF
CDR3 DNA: TGTGCCAGTATTTACAGCGCGGATAGCAATCAGCCCCAGCATTTT

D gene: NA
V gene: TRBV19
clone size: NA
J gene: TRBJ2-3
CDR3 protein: CASSTLDSRGTDTQYF
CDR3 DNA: TGTGCCAGTAGTACCTTGGACTCTCGTGGCACAGATACGCAGTATTTT

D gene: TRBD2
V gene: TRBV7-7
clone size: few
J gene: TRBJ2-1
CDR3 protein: CASSLGREGNNEQFF
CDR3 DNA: TGTGCTAGCAGCTTAGGGCGGGAGGGAAACAATGAGCAGTTCTTC

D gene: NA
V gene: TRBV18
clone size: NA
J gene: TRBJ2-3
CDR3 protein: CASSPSYLFSTDTQYF
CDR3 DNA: TGTGCCAGCTCACCATCGTACCTATTTAGCACAGATACGCAGTATTTT

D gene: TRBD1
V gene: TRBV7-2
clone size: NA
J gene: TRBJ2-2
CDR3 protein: CASSSSGQGLSGELFF
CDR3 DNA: TGTGCCAGCAGCAGTAGCGGACAGGGGTTATCCGGGGAGCTGTTTTTT

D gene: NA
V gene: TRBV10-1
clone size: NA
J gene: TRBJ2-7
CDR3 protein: CASSGGQVASQPYEQYF
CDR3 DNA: TGCGCCAGCAGTGGAGGGCAGGTGGCGAGCCAGCCCTACGAGCAGTACTTC

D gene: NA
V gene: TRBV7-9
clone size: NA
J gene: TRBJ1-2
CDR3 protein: CASSLATDYGYTF
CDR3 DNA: TGTGCCAGCAGCTTAGCGACAGATTATGGCTACACCTTC

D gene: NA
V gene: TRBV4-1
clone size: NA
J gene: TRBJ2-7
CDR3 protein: CASSQGLGRDYEQYF
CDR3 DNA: TGCGCCAGCAGCCAAGGATTAGGCCGGGACTACGAGCAGTACTTC

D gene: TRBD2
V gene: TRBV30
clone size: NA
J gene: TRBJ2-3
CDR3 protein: CAWSSTSGSTDTQYF
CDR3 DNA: TGTGCCTGGAGCTCTACTAGCGGTAGCACAGATACGCAGTATTTT

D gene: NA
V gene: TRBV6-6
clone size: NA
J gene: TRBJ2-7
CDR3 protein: CASSYSGGSSYEQYF
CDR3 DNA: TGTGCCAGCAGTTACTCGGGGGGTAGCTCCTACGAGCAGTACTTC

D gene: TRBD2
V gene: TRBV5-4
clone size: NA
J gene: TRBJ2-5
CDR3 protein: CASSSLAGVQETQYF
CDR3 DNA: TGTGCCAGCAGCTCACTAGCGGGGGTGCAAGAGACCCAGTACTTC

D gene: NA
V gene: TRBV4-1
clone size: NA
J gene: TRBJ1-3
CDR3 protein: CASSQDVLTVSGNTIYF
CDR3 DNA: TGCGCCAGCAGCCAAGATGTATTGACAGTCTCTGGAAACACCATATATTTT

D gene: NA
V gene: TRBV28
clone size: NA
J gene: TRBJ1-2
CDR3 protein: CASSFGGTIPYGYTF
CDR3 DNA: TGTGCCAGCAGCTTCGGCGGGACAATACCCTATGGCTACACCTTC

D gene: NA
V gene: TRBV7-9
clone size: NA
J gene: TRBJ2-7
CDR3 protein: CASRSGRYEQYF
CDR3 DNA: TGTGCCAGCAGGTCGGGAAGATACGAGCAGTACTTC

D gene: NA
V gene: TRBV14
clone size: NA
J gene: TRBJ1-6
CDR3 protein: CASSQVSNSPLHF
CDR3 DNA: TGTGCCAGCAGCCAAGTGTCTAATTCACCCCTCCACTTT

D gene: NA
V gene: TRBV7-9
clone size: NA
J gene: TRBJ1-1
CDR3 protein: CASSFSGLAGAKAFF
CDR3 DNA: TGTGCCAGCAGCTTCTCAGGATTAGCGGGGGCTAAAGCTTTCTTT

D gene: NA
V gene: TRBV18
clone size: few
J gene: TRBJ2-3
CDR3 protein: CASSVTTREDTQYF
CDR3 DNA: TGTGCCAGCTCAGTAACTACACGTGAAGATACGCAGTATTTT

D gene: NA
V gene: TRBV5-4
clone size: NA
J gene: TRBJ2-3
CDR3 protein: CASRSRQKESPDTQYF
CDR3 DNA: TGTGCCAGCAGATCTCGACAAAAAGAATCCCCAGATACGCAGTATTTT

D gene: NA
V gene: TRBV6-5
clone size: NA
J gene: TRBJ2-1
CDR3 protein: CASSFRGSRQFF
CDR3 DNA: TGTGCCAGCAGTTTCCGGGGGAGTAGGCAGTTCTTC

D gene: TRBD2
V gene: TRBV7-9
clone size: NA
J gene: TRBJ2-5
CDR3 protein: CASSLWGLAGDGETQYF
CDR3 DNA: TGTGCCAGCAGCTTATGGGGACTAGCGGGGGATGGGGAGACCCAGTACTTC

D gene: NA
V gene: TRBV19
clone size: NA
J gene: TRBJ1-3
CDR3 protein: CASRYSGPNGNTIYF
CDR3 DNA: TGTGCCAGTAGGTACTCGGGACCAAATGGAAACACCATATATTTT

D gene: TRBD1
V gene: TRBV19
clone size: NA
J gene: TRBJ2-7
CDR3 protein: CASSVGQGSAEQYF
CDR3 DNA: TGTGCCAGTAGTGTTGGACAGGGATCGGCCGAGCAGTACTTC

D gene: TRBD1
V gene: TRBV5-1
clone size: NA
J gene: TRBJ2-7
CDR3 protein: CASKRGQGLNYEQYF
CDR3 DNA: TGCGCCAGCAAACGGGGACAGGGGCTAAACTACGAGCAGTACTTC

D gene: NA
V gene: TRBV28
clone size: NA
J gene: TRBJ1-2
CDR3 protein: CASSFRTTLTLYGYTF
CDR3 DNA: TGTGCCAGCAGTTTCCGGACGACCTTAACCCTTTATGGCTACACCTTC

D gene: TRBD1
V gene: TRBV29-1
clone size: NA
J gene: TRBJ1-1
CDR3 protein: CSAGTGRITEAFF
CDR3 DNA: TGCAGCGCCGGGACAGGGCGCATCACTGAAGCTTTCTTT

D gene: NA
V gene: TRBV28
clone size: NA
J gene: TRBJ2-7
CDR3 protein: CASSLGALTYEQYF
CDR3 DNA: TGTGCCAGCAGTTTAGGCGCTCTCACCTACGAGCAGTACTTC

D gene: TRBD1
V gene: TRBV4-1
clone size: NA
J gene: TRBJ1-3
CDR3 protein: CASSQQGAERGNTIYF
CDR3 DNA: TGCGCCAGCAGCCAGCAGGGGGCCGAGAGAGGAAACACCATATATTTT

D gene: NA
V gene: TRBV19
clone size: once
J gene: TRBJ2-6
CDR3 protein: CASSLTGFQGTGANVLTF
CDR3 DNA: TGTGCCAGTAGTCTTACAGGATTTCAGGGGACTGGGGCCAACGTCCTGACTTTC

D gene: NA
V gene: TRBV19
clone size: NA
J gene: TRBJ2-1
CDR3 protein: CASRVDRAYNEQFF
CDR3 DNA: TGTGCCAGTAGGGTGGACAGAGCCTACAATGAGCAGTTCTTC

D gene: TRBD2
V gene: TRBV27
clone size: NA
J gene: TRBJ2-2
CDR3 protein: CASRWTSGFANTGELFF
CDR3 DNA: TGTGCCAGCAGATGGACTAGCGGGTTCGCGAACACCGGGGAGCTGTTTTTT

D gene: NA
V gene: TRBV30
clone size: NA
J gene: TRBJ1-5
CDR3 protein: CAWSVSPSGPQHF
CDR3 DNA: TGTGCCTGGAGTGTAAGTCCTTCGGGGCCCCAGCATTTT